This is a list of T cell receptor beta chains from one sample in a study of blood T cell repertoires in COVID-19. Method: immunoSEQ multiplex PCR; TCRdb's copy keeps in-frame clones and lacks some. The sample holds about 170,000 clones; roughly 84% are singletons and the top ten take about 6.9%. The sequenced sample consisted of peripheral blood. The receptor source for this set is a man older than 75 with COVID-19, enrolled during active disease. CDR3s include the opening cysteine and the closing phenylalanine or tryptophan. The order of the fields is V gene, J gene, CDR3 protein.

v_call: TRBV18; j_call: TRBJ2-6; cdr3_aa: CASSPWTASGANVLTF
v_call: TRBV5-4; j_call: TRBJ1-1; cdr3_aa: CASSPRGGRTEAFF
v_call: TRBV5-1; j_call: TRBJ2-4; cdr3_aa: CASSSEGLGGWDIQYF
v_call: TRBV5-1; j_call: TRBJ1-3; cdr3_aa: CASSPGQSQNTIYF
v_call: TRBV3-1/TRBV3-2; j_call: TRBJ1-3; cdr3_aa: CASSQLGGDGNTIYF
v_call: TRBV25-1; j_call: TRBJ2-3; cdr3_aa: CASAGTSGPDTQYF
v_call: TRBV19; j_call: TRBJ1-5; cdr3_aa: CASLGTGATRGQPQHF
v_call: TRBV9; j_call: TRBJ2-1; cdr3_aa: CASSVGLAYNEQFF
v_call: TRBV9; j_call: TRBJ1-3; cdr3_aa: CASSVDIGGFSGNTIYF
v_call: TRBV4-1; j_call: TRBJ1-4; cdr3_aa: CASRNIPGQGYEKLFF
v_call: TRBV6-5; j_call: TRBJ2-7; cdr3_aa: CASSWDRGYNEQYF
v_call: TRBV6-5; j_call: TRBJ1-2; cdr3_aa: CASSGGQGSYGYTF
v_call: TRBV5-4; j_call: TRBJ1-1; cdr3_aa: CASSLDQRNTEAFF
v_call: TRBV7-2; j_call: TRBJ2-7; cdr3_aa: CASSFTSGAEQYF
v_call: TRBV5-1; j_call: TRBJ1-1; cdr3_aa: CASSLDRVTNTEAFF
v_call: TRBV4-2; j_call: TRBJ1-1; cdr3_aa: CASSLTGMNTEAFF
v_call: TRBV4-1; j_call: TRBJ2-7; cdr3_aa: CASSQERQSYEQYF
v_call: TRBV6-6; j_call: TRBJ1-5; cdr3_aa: CASSRDRNSNQPQHF